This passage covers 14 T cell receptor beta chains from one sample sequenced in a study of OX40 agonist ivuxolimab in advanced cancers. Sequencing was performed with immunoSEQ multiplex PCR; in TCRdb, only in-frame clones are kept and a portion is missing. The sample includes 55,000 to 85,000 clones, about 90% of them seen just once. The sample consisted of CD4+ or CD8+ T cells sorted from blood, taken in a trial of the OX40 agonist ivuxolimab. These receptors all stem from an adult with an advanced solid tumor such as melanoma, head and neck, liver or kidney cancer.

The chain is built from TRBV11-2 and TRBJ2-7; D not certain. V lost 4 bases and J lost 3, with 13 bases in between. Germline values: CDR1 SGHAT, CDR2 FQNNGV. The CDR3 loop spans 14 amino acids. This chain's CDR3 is CASSYGDLNYEQYF. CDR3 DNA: TGTGCCAGCAGCTACGGTGACTTAAACTACGAGCAGTACTTC.

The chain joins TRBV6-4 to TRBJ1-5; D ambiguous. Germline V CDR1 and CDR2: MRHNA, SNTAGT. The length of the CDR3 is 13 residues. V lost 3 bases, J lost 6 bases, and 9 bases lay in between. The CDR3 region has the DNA TGTGCCAGCAGTGAAACCGCCGGTCAGCCCCAGCATTTT. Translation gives CASSETAGQPQHF.

The CDR3 loop is CASSEAAGWDNQPQHF. The CDR3 bases are TGTGCCAGCAGTGAAGCGGCAGGGTGGGATAATCAGCCCCAGCATTTT. The chain carries TRBV6-1 and TRBJ1-5; weak D call: TRBD1 (5 bases). Trimming cost V 0 bases and J 4 bases, with 13 bases left between them. Germline CDR1 is MNHNS and CDR2 is SASEGT. There are 16 residues in the CDR3.

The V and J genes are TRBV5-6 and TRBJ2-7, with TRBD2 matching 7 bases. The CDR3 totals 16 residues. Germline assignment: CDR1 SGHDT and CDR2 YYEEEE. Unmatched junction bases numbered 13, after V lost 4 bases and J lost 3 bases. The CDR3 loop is CASSRTVASGYYEQYF. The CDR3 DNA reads TGTGCCAGCAGCCGTACAGTGGCTAGCGGATACTACGAGCAGTACTTC.

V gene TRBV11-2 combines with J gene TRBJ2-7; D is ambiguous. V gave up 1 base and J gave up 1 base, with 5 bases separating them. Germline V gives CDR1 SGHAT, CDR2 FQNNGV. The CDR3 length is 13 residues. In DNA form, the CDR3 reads TGTGCCAGCAGCTTAGTAGTATCCTACGAGCAGTACTTC. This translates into CASSLVVSYEQYF.

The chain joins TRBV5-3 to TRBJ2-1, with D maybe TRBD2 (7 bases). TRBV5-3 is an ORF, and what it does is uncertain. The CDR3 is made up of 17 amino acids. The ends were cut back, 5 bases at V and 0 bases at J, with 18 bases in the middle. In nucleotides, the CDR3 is TGTGCCAGAAGGAGGGAGGGGCGGGACACCTCCTACAATGAGCAGTTCTTC. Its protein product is CARRREGRDTSYNEQFF.

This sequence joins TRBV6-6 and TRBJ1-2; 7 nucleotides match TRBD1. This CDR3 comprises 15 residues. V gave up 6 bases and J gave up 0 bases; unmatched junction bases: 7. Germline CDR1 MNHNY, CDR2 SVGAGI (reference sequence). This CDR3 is CASSPRQGPNYGYTF. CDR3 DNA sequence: TGTGCCAGCAGCCCTCGACAGGGACCTAACTATGGCTACACCTTC.

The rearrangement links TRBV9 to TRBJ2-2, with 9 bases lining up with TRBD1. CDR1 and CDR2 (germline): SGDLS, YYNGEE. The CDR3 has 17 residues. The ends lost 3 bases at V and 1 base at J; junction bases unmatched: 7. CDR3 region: CASSGRDRAGNTGELFF. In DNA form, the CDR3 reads TGTGCCAGCAGCGGGCGGGACAGGGCGGGGAACACCGGGGAGCTGTTTTTT. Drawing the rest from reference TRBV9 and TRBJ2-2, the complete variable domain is DSGVTQTPKHLITATGQRVTLRCSPRSGDLSVYWYQQSLDQGLQFLIQYYNGEERAKGNILERFSAQQFPDLHSELNLSSLELGDSALYFCASSGRDRAGNTGELFFGEGSRLTVL.

The CDR3: CASSPSGQVAYEQYF. CDR3 DNA: TGTGCCAGCAGCCCAAGTGGGCAGGTTGCCTACGAGCAGTACTTC. The chain employs TRBV11-2 and TRBJ2-7; D ambiguous. Trimming cost V 5 bases and J 2 bases, with 16 bases left between them. The CDR3 sequence is 15 residues long. Per the germline V gene, CDR1 is SGHAT and CDR2 is FQNNGV.

Written as DNA, the CDR3 is TGTGCCAGCAGTTACTCGCGCTGGGGGGCCAACGTCCTGACTTTC. Translated: CASSYSRWGANVLTF. The genes are TRBV6-5 and TRBJ2-6; D not certain. CDR1 and CDR2 from the germline V gene are MNHEY and SVGAGI. Trimming shortened V by 0 bases and J by 4 bases, and 7 bases separated the two germline ends. The CDR3 is 15 amino acids.

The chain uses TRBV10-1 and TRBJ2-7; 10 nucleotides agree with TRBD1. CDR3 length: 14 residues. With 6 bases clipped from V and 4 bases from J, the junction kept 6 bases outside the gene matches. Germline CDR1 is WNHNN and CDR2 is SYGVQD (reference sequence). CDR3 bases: TGCGCCAGCAGCCCGGGACAGGGGAGATACGAGCAGTACTTC. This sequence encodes CASSPGQGRYEQYF.

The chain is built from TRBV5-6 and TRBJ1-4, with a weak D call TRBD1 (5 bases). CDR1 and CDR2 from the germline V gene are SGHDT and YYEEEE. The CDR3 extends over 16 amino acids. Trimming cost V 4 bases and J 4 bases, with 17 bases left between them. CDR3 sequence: CASSPTGGGINEKLFF. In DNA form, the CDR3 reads TGTGCCAGCAGCCCCACCGGGGGAGGGATTAATGAAAAACTGTTTTTT.

CDR3 residues: CASSSNRGVAETQYF. In DNA, the CDR3 is TGTGCCAGCAGCTCGAATAGGGGAGTCGCAGAGACCCAGTACTTC. This chain connects TRBV5-8 to TRBJ2-5; TRBD1 or TRBD2 may be the D gene (5 bases each). Between the trimmed V and J ends, which lost 3 bases and 4 bases, there was a span of 16 bases. This CDR3 comprises 15 residues. From germline, CDR1 is SGHTS and CDR2 YDEGEE.

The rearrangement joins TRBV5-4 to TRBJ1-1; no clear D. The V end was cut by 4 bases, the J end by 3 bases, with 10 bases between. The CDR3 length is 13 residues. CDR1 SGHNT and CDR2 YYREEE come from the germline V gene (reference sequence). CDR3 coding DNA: TGTGCCAGCAGCCCGCAAGGCTACACTGAAGCTTTCTTT. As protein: CASSPQGYTEAFF. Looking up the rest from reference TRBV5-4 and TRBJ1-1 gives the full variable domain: ETGVTQSPTHLIKTRGQQVTLRCSSQSGHNTVSWYQQALGQGPQFIFQYYREEENGRGNFPPRFSGLQFPNYSSELNVNALELDDSALYLCASSPQGYTEAFFGQGTRLTVV.